This T cell receptor beta chain is from a study of blood T cell repertoires in COVID-19. Study context: COVID-19 samples, acute and convalescent, were from the United States, Italy and Spain. PBMCs, B-cell-depleted T cells, or T cells were the source of the cDNA or gDNA that made up the material.

Germline CDR1 reads MGHDK; CDR2 reads SYGVNS. J lost 2 bases, V lost 8 bases, and 11 bases had no gene match. The CDR3 has 15 residues. How the authors handled the data: Researchers report that nucleated cell counts were estimated from reference gene primer amplification. Method: immunoSEQ multiplex PCR; TCRdb's copy keeps in-frame clones and lacks some. Clonal size and the V and J genes are those of that table, whereas D and trimming came from the DNA. The sample holds 130,000 to 150,000 clones, roughly 88% seen once. This clone was detected only once. The specimen sequenced was peripheral blood. The sequence was collected from a man between 60 and 75 years old with active or convalescent COVID-19. J is TRBJ2-5 and V is TRBV25-1; 7 nucleotides match TRBD1. The CDR3 sequence: CASDEGAFGQETQYF. The CDR3 nucleotides are TGTGCCAGCGATGAGGGGGCCTTTGGACAAGAGACCCAGTACTTC.